The 32 T cell receptor beta chains presented below share a single source sample, sequenced in a study of blood T cell repertoires in COVID-19. TCRdb's table, derived via immunoSEQ multiplex PCR, lists solely in-frame clones and lacks some. This table holds 250,000 to 400,000 clones, about nine tenths found once. Input material: PBMCs or T cells enriched from blood (not recorded which). Receptor source: a man aged 60-69 years who had recovered from COVID-19.

J is TRBJ2-5 and V is TRBV24-1, with TRBD1 matching over 12 bases. Unmatched junction bases numbered 7, after V lost 7 bases and J lost 5 bases. This CDR3 is 15 amino acids long. CDR1 and CDR2 (germline): KGHDR, SFDVKD. The CDR3 DNA reads TGTGCCACCAGCCCGGGACAGGGGGCGTCGGAGACCCAGTACTTC. Protein sequence: CATSPGQGASETQYF.

The gene calls are TRBV10-1 and TRBJ2-1, with 8 bases fitting TRBD2. Germline lookup yields CDR1 WNHNN and CDR2 SYGVQD (reference sequence). The CDR3 has 15 residues. Trimming at V came to 2 bases and at J to 0 bases, leaving 0 bases not matched to a gene. The CDR3 DNA reads TGCGCCAGCAGTGAGACTAGCGGCTCCTACAATGAGCAGTTCTTC. Its translation is CASSETSGSYNEQFF.

This chain connects TRBV27 to TRBJ2-7; 12 bases are a match to TRBD2. The V segment lost 5 bases and the J segment 0 bases; nucleotides outside the gene matches: 2. CDR3 length equals 15 residues. Germline V gene data show CDR1 as MNHEY and CDR2 as SMNVEV (reference sequence). CDR3 sequence reads: CASSASGRGSYEQYF. The CDR3 nucleotides are TGTGCCAGCAGTGCTAGCGGGAGGGGCTCCTACGAGCAGTACTTC.

The gene calls are TRBV28 and TRBJ1-6, with 11 nucleotides matching TRBD1. The CDR3 extends over 14 amino acids. In germline, CDR1 is MDHEN, CDR2 SYDVKM. V was clipped by 3 bases and J by 8 bases; unmatched bases: 0. The CDR3 sequence is CASSLGQGDSPLHF. CDR3 nucleotide sequence: TGTGCCAGCAGTTTGGGACAGGGGGATTCACCCCTCCACTTT. Full variable domain (remainder filled in from reference TRBV28 and TRBJ1-6): DVKVTQSSRYLVKRTGEKVFLECVQDMDHENMFWYRQDPGLGLRLIYFSYDVKMKEKGDIPEGYSVSREKKERFSLILESASTNQTSMYLCASSLGQGDSPLHFGNGTRLTVT.

This chain joins TRBV27 and TRBJ1-2, with a tentative D call TRBD1 (6 bases). V lost 6 bases and J lost 3, with 14 bases in between. Germline V CDR1 and CDR2: MNHEY, SMNVEV (reference sequence). The CDR3 totals 14 residues. DNA of the CDR3: TGTGCCAGCAGGGCCCAGGACAGATACTATGGCTACACCTTC. It codes for CASRAQDRYYGYTF.

The rearrangement uses TRBV5-1 and TRBJ2-7; D is ambiguous. The V end was cut by 4 bases, the J end by 0 bases, with 14 bases between. Germline loops: CDR1 SGHRS, CDR2 YFSETQ. The CDR3 is 15 residues long. The DNA for the CDR3 is TGCGCCAGCAGCGGAAGACAATCCGCCTCCTACGAGCAGTACTTC. Its protein product is CASSGRQSASYEQYF.

This chain joins TRBV7-9 and TRBJ1-4, with 8 bases matching TRBD1. V was clipped by 5 bases and J by 7 bases; unmatched bases: 6. The CDR3 is 14 residues long. From germline, CDR1 is SEHNR and CDR2 FQNEAQ (reference sequence). This CDR3 is CASSPQGAGEKLFF. The CDR3, as DNA: TGTGCCAGCAGCCCCCAGGGGGCGGGTGAAAAACTGTTTTTT.

This chain uses TRBV13 with TRBJ1-1, with D hard to call. The CDR3 has 18 amino acids. Between the trimmed V and J ends, which lost 2 bases and 0 bases, there was a span of 19 bases. Looked up from germline, CDR1 is PRHDT and CDR2 is FYEKMQ (reference sequence). CDR3 in DNA: TGTGCCAGCAGCTTATCTAACAGCCGCTGGTCCATGAACACTGAAGCTTTCTTT. Translated: CASSLSNSRWSMNTEAFF.

The rearrangement joins TRBV28 to TRBJ2-7; D might be TRBD1 (6 bases). Trimming took off 1 base at V and 8 bases at J, with 18 bases between the two ends. Germline assignment: CDR1 MDHEN and CDR2 SYDVKM. The CDR3 is 15 amino acids. This chain's CDR3 is CASSLYFTRGFKQYF. In DNA, the CDR3 is TGTGCCAGCAGTTTATATTTTACTAGGGGGTTCAAGCAGTACTTC.

The genes are TRBV29-1 and TRBJ2-1; the D gene is possibly TRBD2 (6 bases). Per the germline V gene, CDR1 is SQVTM and CDR2 is ANQGSEA. The CDR3 runs to 14 residues. Trimming pared 7 bases from V and 0 bases from J, leaving 13 bases between. CDR3 sequence (DNA): TGCAGCGCCGGAGGGGTGACCTCCTACAATGAGCAGTTCTTC. This sequence encodes CSAGGVTSYNEQFF.

The rearrangement links TRBV19 to TRBJ1-2, with a weak D call TRBD1 (5 bases). The V and J ends lost 6 bases and 6 bases respectively, with 14 bases between them. There are 13 residues in the CDR3. Germline V CDR1 and CDR2: LNHDA, SQIVND (reference sequence). The CDR3 sequence: CASRYSGADGYTF. The DNA for the CDR3 is TGTGCCAGTAGATATAGTGGGGCCGATGGCTACACCTTC.

The chain recombines TRBV25-1 with TRBJ2-2, with a possible D match to TRBD2 (5 bases). CDR3 length: 15 amino acids. Between the trimmed V and J ends, which lost 10 bases and 6 bases, there was a span of 21 bases. Germline loops: CDR1 MGHDK, CDR2 SYGVNS. In nucleotides, the CDR3 is TGTGCCACCCTACCCAGCGGTCCGACTGCCGGGGAGCTGTTTTTT. The encoded protein is CATLPSGPTAGELFF.

The rearrangement uses TRBV12-3 or TRBV12-4 and TRBJ2-7; TRBD2 matches at 10 bases. The J segment lost 8 bases and the V segment lost 9 bases, leaving 7 bases of the junction unmatched. CDR3 length: 12 residues. The CDR3 region is CASSSGREKQYF. The CDR3 bases are TGTGCCAGTTCTAGCGGGAGAGAGAAGCAGTACTTC.

The chain links TRBV28 to TRBJ1-2; 11 bases agree with TRBD1. V shed 8 bases and J 8 bases; nucleotides not matched to a gene: 13. The CDR3 runs to 15 residues. Germline values: CDR1 MDHEN, CDR2 SYDVKM. This chain's CDR3 is CASLTRDRGFRGYTF. CDR3 sequence (DNA): TGTGCCAGCCTGACCCGGGACAGGGGGTTTAGGGGCTACACCTTC.

This sequence joins TRBV10-3 and TRBJ2-5; 8 nucleotides agree with TRBD2. The CDR3 is 15 residues long. J gave up 7 bases and V 0 bases, and 7 bases lay outside the gene matches. Germline assignment: CDR1 ENHRY and CDR2 SYGVKD. The CDR3 DNA reads as TGTGCCATCAGTGAGTCCGGGAGGGGCGGGCGGACCCAGTACTTC. It codes for CAISESGRGGRTQYF.

This chain joins TRBV19 and TRBJ1-6; tentatively, D is TRBD1 (5 bases). Trimming shortened V by 3 bases and J by 9 bases, and 12 bases separated the two germline ends. CDR3 length equals 14 residues. CDR1 is LNHDA, CDR2 SQIVND, per germline (reference sequence). The chain's CDR3 is CASSIRQGSSPLHF. In DNA, the CDR3 is TGTGCCAGTAGTATTCGGCAGGGAAGTTCACCCCTCCACTTT.

The gene calls are TRBV5-1 and TRBJ2-7; D ambiguous. Germline V lookup: CDR1 SGHRS, CDR2 YFSETQ. The CDR3 is made up of 14 amino acids. Trimming left V 1 base short and J 0 bases short, with 8 bases between. CDR3 protein: CASSLTSSSYEQYF. CDR3 sequence (DNA): TGCGCCAGCAGCTTGACTTCGAGCTCCTACGAGCAGTACTTC.

This sequence joins TRBV9 and TRBJ2-5; 10 bases align to TRBD2. CDR1 SGDLS and CDR2 YYNGEE come from the germline V gene. CDR3 length: 21 residues. The trim removed 4 bases at V and 5 bases at J, leaving 26 bases unmatched. The CDR3 here is CASSPPLWLAGAEMGSETQYF. The CDR3 DNA reads as TGTGCCAGCAGCCCCCCTCTTTGGCTAGCGGGAGCGGAAATGGGCTCGGAGACCCAGTACTTC.

V and J are TRBV5-1 and TRBJ2-6, with a weak D call TRBD2 (5 bases). The CDR3 has 17 amino acids. Looked up from germline, CDR1 is SGHRS and CDR2 is YFSETQ. V was cut by 4 bases and J by 0 bases, with 14 bases left in between. This CDR3 reads CASSTGTAFSGANVLTF. The CDR3 DNA reads as TGCGCCAGCAGCACGGGAACCGCCTTCTCTGGGGCCAACGTCCTGACTTTC.

CDR3 residues: CASSAGDETQYF. The CDR3 coding sequence is TGTGCCAGCAGCGCAGGCGATGAGACCCAGTACTTC. The chain couples TRBV27 to TRBJ2-5; D call uncertain. Trimming stripped 6 bases from V and 5 bases from J, with 10 bases between. The CDR3 is 12 residues long. Germline V gene lookup returns CDR1 MNHEY and CDR2 SMNVEV (reference sequence).

The rearrangement joins TRBV6-2 or TRBV6-3 to TRBJ2-7, with 10 bases lining up with TRBD2. Germline V gene sequence: CDR1 MNHEY, CDR2 SVGEGT. The V and J ends lost 4 bases and 2 bases, in that order; junction bases with no gene match: 8. CDR3 size: 16 residues. The CDR3 spells CASSSRTSGAPYEQYF. The CDR3 DNA reads TGTGCCAGCAGTTCACGGACTAGCGGAGCCCCCTACGAGCAGTACTTC.

The rearrangement uses TRBV5-1 and TRBJ1-5; TRBD1 agrees at 10 bases. Germline values: CDR1 SGHRS, CDR2 YFSETQ. J gave up 0 bases and V 0 bases, and 15 bases lay outside the gene matches. The CDR3 loop spans 21 amino acids. The CDR3 sequence: CASSLVPLGTGELSSNQPQHF. CDR3 in DNA: TGCGCCAGCAGCTTGGTCCCCTTAGGGACAGGGGAATTAAGTAGCAATCAGCCCCAGCATTTT.

The rearrangement uses TRBV27 and TRBJ2-7, with TRBD1 matching 11 bases. Per the germline V gene, CDR1 is MNHEY and CDR2 is SMNVEV (reference sequence). The junction had 7 bases not matched to a gene; V was cut back by 7 bases and J by 2 bases. The length of the CDR3 is 15 residues. The CDR3 here is CASTIRTGGPYEQYF. The CDR3 DNA is TGTGCCAGCACCATAAGGACAGGGGGCCCCTACGAGCAGTACTTC.

The chain is built from TRBV7-3 and TRBJ2-5; TRBD1 matches at 7 bases. The trim removed 6 bases at V and 2 bases at J, leaving 3 bases unmatched. CDR1 is SGHTA and CDR2 is FQGTGA in the germline V gene. The CDR3 loop spans 13 amino acids. In nucleotides, the CDR3 is TGTGCCAGCAGTGGACAGGTTCAAGAGACCCAGTACTTC. Protein product: CASSGQVQETQYF.

The chain couples TRBV24-1 to TRBJ2-3, with D possibly matching TRBD2 (6 bases). This CDR3 has 13 residues. V was clipped by 7 bases and J by 2 bases, with 9 bases between them. Germline CDR1 reads KGHDR; CDR2 reads SFDVKD. The CDR3 DNA reads TGTGCCACCAGCCGGGAGTACACAGATACGCAGTATTTT. This gives the protein CATSREYTDTQYF.

The chain carries TRBV9 and TRBJ1-3; D gene uncertain. The CDR3 totals 17 residues. CDR1 SGDLS and CDR2 YYNGEE come from the germline V gene. Trimming left V 3 bases short and J 0 bases short, with 16 bases between. CDR3 DNA sequence: TGTGCCAGCAGCGATCAGACCGGGGTAGACTCTGGAAACACCATATATTTT. Translation: CASSDQTGVDSGNTIYF.

The CDR3 DNA sequence: TGTGCCAGCAGCCCTCTGCGCGGGAACTCCTACAATGAGCAGTTCTTC. This codes for CASSPLRGNSYNEQFF. This sequence joins TRBV3-1 (or the pseudogene TRBV3-2) and TRBJ2-1, with D possibly being TRBD2 (6 bases). Germline V lookup: CDR1 LGHDT, CDR2 YNNKEL (reference sequence). The CDR3 totals 16 residues. V lost 4 bases to trimming and J lost 0 bases, with 13 bases between them.

The chain employs TRBV6-6 and TRBJ2-2, with D possibly matching TRBD2 (5 bases). The CDR3 is 13 amino acids. Germline values: CDR1 MNHNY, CDR2 SVGAGI (reference sequence). V shed 7 bases and J shed 3 bases, with 9 bases lying between them. The CDR3 coding sequence is TGTGCCAGCACCTTGAGGGACACCGGGGAGCTGTTTTTT. Translated: CASTLRDTGELFF.

This clone came up a few times. This chain connects TRBV3-1 (or the pseudogene TRBV3-2) to TRBJ2-1; D might be TRBD1 (6 bases). Germline CDR1 and CDR2: LGHDT and YNNKEL (reference sequence). The CDR3 runs 11 residues. Deletions cut 1 base from V and 15 bases from J, with 10 bases between. CDR3 coding DNA: TGTGCCAGCAGCCAAGGGGGGCCAGGGTTCTTC. Amino acid sequence: CASSQGGPGFF.

This chain links TRBV7-9 with TRBJ1-5; D unclear. Trimming removed 5 bases from V and 5 bases from J, with 7 bases in between. Per the germline V gene, CDR1 is SEHNR and CDR2 is FQNEAQ (reference sequence). The length of the CDR3 is 12 residues. This chain's CDR3 is CASSRGDQPQHF. CDR3 coding DNA: TGTGCCAGCAGCCGCGGGGATCAGCCCCAGCATTTT.

This rearrangement joins TRBV14 to TRBJ2-5, with 7 nucleotides matching TRBD2. Germline CDR1 SGHDN, CDR2 FVKESK. The CDR3 is 17 residues long. With V trimmed by 1 base and J by 5 bases, 13 bases remained unmatched. The CDR3 region has the DNA TGTGCCAGCAGCCAAGTCGCGGGAGCCAATATTGGGGAGACCCAGTACTTC. Translation: CASSQVAGANIGETQYF. Drawing the rest from reference TRBV14 and TRBJ2-5, the complete variable domain is EAGVTQFPSHSVIEKGQTVTLRCDPISGHDNLYWYRRVMGKEIKFLLHFVKESKQDESGMPNNRFLAERTGGTYSTLKVQPAELEDSGVYFCASSQVAGANIGETQYFGPGTRLLVL.

This chain uses TRBV5-1 with TRBJ2-1; 10 bases align to TRBD2. Trimming removed 0 bases from V and 5 bases from J; junction bases left unmatched: 5. The CDR3 length is 16 residues. CDR1 and CDR2 from the germline V gene are SGHRS and YFSETQ. The DNA of the CDR3 is TGCGCCAGCAGCTTGGGGACTAGCGGTCTCCACAATGAGCAGTTCTTC. Its translation is CASSLGTSGLHNEQFF.